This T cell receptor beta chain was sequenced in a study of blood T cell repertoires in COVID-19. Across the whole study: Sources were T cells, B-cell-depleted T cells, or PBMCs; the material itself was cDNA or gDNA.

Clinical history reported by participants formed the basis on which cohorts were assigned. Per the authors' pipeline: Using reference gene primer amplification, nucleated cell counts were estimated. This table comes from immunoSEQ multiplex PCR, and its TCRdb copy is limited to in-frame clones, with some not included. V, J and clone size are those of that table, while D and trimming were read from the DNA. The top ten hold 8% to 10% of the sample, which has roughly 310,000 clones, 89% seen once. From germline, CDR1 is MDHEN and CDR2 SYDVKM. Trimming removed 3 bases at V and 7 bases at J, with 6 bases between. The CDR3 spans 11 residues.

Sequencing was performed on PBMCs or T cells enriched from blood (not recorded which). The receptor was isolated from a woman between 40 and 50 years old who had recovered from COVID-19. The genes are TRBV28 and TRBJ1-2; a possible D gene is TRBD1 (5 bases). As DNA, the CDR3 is TGTGCCAGCAGTTTGGACATTGGCTACACCTTC. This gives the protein CASSLDIGYTF.